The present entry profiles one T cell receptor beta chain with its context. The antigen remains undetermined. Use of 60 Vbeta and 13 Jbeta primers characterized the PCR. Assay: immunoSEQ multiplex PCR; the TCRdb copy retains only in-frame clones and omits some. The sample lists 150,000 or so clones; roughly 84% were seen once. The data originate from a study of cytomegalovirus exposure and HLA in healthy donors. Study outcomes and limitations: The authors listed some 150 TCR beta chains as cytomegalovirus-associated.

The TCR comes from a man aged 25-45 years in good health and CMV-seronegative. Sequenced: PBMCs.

The CDR3 DNA sequence: TGCGCCAGCAGCCCAGCCGGGACAGGCATCTATGGCTACACCTTC. As protein: CASSPAGTGIYGYTF. The chain links TRBV5-1 to TRBJ1-2; the match to TRBD1 covers 8 bases. Trimming took 4 bases from V and 4 from J; bases not matched to a gene: 9. The CDR3 extends over 15 amino acids. Germline CDR1 SGHRS, CDR2 YFSETQ. The full variable domain, its missing parts supplied by reference TRBV5-1 and TRBJ1-2, is KAGVTQTPRYLIKTRGQQVTLSCSPISGHRSVSWYQQTPGQGLQFLFEYFSETQRNKGNFPGRFSGRQFSNSRSEMNVSTLELGDSALYLCASSPAGTGIYGYTFGSGTRLTVV.